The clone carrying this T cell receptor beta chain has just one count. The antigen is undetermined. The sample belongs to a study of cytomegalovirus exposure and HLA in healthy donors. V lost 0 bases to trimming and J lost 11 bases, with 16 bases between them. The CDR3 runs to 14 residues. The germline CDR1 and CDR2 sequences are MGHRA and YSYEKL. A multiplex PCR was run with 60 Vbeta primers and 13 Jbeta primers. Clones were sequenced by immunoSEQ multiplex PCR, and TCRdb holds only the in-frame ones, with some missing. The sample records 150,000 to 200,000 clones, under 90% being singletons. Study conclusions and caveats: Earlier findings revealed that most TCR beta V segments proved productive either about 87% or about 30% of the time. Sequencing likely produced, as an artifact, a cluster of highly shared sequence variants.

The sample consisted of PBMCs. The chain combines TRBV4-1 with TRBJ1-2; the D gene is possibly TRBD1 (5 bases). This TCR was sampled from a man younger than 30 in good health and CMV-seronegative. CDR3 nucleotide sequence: TGCGCCAGCAGCCAAGAAAGACAGACTTCGAGGTACACCTTC. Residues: CASSQERQTSRYTF.